The rows below give T cell receptor beta chains drawn from one sample of a study of blood T cell repertoires in COVID-19. Libraries were prepared by immunoSEQ multiplex PCR; TCRdb keeps only in-frame clonotypes and omits some of them. The sample consists of hundreds of thousands of clones, around 89% of them appearing once. Material: peripheral blood. The receptors derive from a woman under 40 with COVID-19, enrolled during active disease. Both conserved end residues are part of each CDR3. Each record gives: clone size, J gene, D gene, V gene, CDR3 protein, CDR3 DNA. The D gene is left open where the match is weak. Part of the rows lack a size; the others show once, few, many or a class for expanded clones.

NA TRBJ1-1 NA TRBV5-1 CASSNNSPGATEAFF TGCGCCAGCAGCAATAATAGTCCAGGGGCGACTGAAGCTTTCTTT
NA TRBJ2-2 NA TRBV5-1 CASSPEARLTGELFF TGCGCCAGCAGCCCGGAGGCCAGACTCACCGGGGAGCTGTTTTTT
NA TRBJ2-3 TRBD2 TRBV28 CASNRGGPHTDTQYF TGTGCCAGCAATCGGGGGGGACCACACACAGATACGCAGTATTTT
NA TRBJ2-5 TRBD2 TRBV6-2/TRBV6-3 CASSLIAGGLETQYF TGTGCCAGCAGTCTCATAGCGGGGGGTTTAGAGACCCAGTACTTC
NA TRBJ2-1 NA TRBV3-1/TRBV3-2 CASSQDSGGGEQFF TGTGCCAGCAGCCAAGATTCAGGAGGCGGTGAGCAGTTCTTC
NA TRBJ2-3 TRBD2 TRBV19 CASSMGLAGASGTDTQYF TGTGCCAGTAGTATGGGCCTAGCGGGGGCCTCGGGCACAGATACGCAGTATTTT
NA TRBJ2-5 TRBD2 TRBV28 CASGRLGGETQYF TGTGCCAGCGGGCGCCTCGGGGGGGAGACCCAGTACTTC
NA TRBJ1-3 NA TRBV6-2/TRBV6-3 CASSYAPGGIANTIYF TGTGCCAGCAGTTACGCGCCGGGCGGGATTGCAAACACCATATATTTT
NA TRBJ1-4 NA TRBV7-8 CASSLGLGVLREKLFF TGTGCCAGCAGCCTAGGTCTCGGGGTACTAAGGGAAAAACTGTTTTTT
NA TRBJ2-5 NA TRBV20-1 CSARDRGTQYF TGCAGTGCTAGAGATAGGGGGACCCAGTACTTC
NA TRBJ1-5 NA TRBV19 CASSSRDISNQPQHF TGTGCCAGTAGTTCCCGGGACATTAGTAATCAGCCCCAGCATTTT
NA TRBJ1-6 TRBD1 TRBV7-2 CASRILDRGYNSPLHF TGTGCCAGCAGGATATTAGACAGGGGGTATAATTCACCCCTCCACTTT
few TRBJ1-5 NA TRBV6-5 CASSSRDGQPQHF TGTGCCAGCAGTTCTCGGGATGGTCAGCCCCAGCATTTT
NA TRBJ2-1 NA TRBV11-3 CASSLVGRHNEQFF TGTGCCAGCAGCTTAGTGGGCAGACACAATGAGCAGTTCTTC
NA TRBJ1-2 NA TRBV4-3 CASSQDPPGQTQYGYTF TGCGCCAGCAGCCAAGACCCCCCGGGACAAACACAATATGGCTACACCTTC
once TRBJ2-3 TRBD2 TRBV4-1 CASSHQYPSGSSTDTQYF TGCGCCAGCAGCCACCAATATCCTAGCGGGAGTAGCACAGATACGCAGTATTTT
NA TRBJ2-2 TRBD1 TRBV5-1 CASSLVVRGTGELFF TGCGCCAGCAGCTTGGTAGTCAGGGGGACCGGGGAGCTGTTTTTT
NA TRBJ1-6 NA TRBV7-9 CASSIDRMGDSPLHF TGTGCCAGCAGCATCGACAGGATGGGTGATTCACCCCTCCACTTT
NA TRBJ1-6 NA TRBV2 CASYQGYNSPLHF TGTGCCAGTTACCAGGGTTATAATTCACCCCTCCACTTT
NA TRBJ1-2 TRBD1 TRBV5-7 CASSPDHIFSRGTGYTF TGTGCCAGCAGCCCAGATCATATATTCTCCAGGGGGACCGGCTACACCTTC
NA TRBJ2-3 TRBD1 TRBV4-1 CASSQELGDTGGTDTQYF TGCGCCAGCAGCCAAGAACTTGGAGACACAGGGGGCACAGATACGCAGTATTTT
NA TRBJ2-1 TRBD2 TRBV3-1/TRBV3-2 CASSQISLAFHEQFF TGTGCCAGCAGCCAAATCTCACTAGCGTTCCATGAGCAGTTCTTC
NA TRBJ2-7 TRBD1 TRBV5-6 CASSLGQGEYF TGTGCCAGCAGCCTGGGACAGGGCGAGTACTTC
NA TRBJ2-7 NA TRBV6-6 CASSFTASYEQYF TGTGCCAGCAGTTTTACAGCAAGCTACGAGCAGTACTTC
NA TRBJ1-5 TRBD1 TRBV29-1 CSVVYRGVGNQPQHF TGCAGCGTTGTCTACAGGGGAGTTGGCAATCAGCCCCAGCATTTT
NA TRBJ2-5 NA TRBV28 CAVRARETQYF TGTGCCGTCAGGGCTCGGGAGACCCAGTACTTC